This TCR beta chain was identified during a study of blood T cells in healthy people across ages (dated by TCRdb to the mid-2010s). Study-level background: In model experiments, template switching captured about one uniquely barcoded TCR beta cDNA molecule for every two T cells. The study measured age-related changes in TCR beta repertoire diversity using deep sequencing normalized with unique cDNA molecular identifiers. The donors were split into four age groups: young (average about 16 years), middle-aged (more than 35), aged (approximately 60) and long-lived (about 82). To avoid experimental bias, donors of different ages were distributed randomly across sequencing lanes. Two additional independent replicas of 1 million unique cDNA reads from the same blood draw were analyzed for two donors (one aged 18 to 29 and one aged 80 or older). Here is what the overall study found, with its caveats: Estimates of total diversity based on one million sequenced T cells were regarded as lower bounds and as underestimates. The CMV infection status of donors was not known, potentially confounding age-related changes in expanded clonotypes. Bulk unsorted PBMC profiling prevented conclusive comparison of naive and antigen-experienced compartments. Observed TCR beta diversity per million T cells fell roughly linearly with age, and a significant reduction was already apparent by age roughly 40. A strong correlation was found between observed TCR beta diversity and the percentage of naive T cells measured by flow cytometry. The long-lived group showed more naive CD4+ T cells, fewer expanded clones and increased TCR diversity than the aged group, suggesting age selection.

Libraries were built with 5' RACE. Sequencing took place on an Illumina HiSeq 2500. A second PCR of roughly 6 to 12 cycles was performed with a sample-barcoded 5' primer and a J-beta primer mix. Each TCR beta cDNA molecule received a unique molecular identifier from a template-switch 5' adaptor carrying 12 random nucleotides. Each sample yielded at least 3 million CDR3-containing paired-end reads. All of the RNA was converted into first-strand cDNA using the Mint cDNA synthesis kit, with a TRBC-specific oligonucleotide serving as the primer. Following uracil-DNA glycosylase treatment, all cDNA underwent a first 18-cycle PCR with the universal primers M1SS and BC2_uni_R. From the authors' description of their analysis: Normalization of each sample was performed by random selection of 1 million high-quality reads, each carrying a distinct molecular identifier. Instead of being binned into consensus sequences, reads that shared molecular identifiers were thrown out. CDR3 identification, clonotype clustering and error correction used MiTCR with a Q25 quality threshold and the strictest error-elimination algorithm. Lower-bound total TCR beta diversity was estimated with a nonparametric unseen species model using Euler transformation. TCRdb itself trimmed the public reads at Q25 with fastp, ran MiXCR and retained productive beta chains. Entries that share a CDR3 protein sequence are merged under the most common genes and DNA. TCRdb's processing, not the authors' own work, is the source of the V and J calls. The sample data list 950,000 to 1,200,000 distinct CDR3 sequences, and around two fifths of these were observed just once. The top ten hold less than 15% of the sample.

The CDR3 holds 14 amino acids from the cysteine to the phenylalanine. The kept DNA is CDR3 alone, 42 bases in frame from the first base. The CDR1 and CDR2 encoded by the germline V gene (reference sequence) are DFQATT and SNEGSKA. The germline V and J ends show losses of 4 bases and 5 bases respectively, and no gene match explains 7 bases of the junction. This clonotype was detected ten times or more. The clone's antigen remains unknown. Per-base quality was not reported, and no clone a single base away is much larger than it. The 40 or so donors, aged about 6 to 100 years, were systemically healthy Caucasian individuals from Russia. Ten milliliters of peripheral blood were drawn from each donor into EDTA-treated Vacutainer tubes. PBMCs were isolated by Ficoll-Paque density-gradient centrifugation, with at least 6 million obtained per sample. Trizol reagent was used to extract total RNA from PBMCs, with at least 6 micrograms per sample. The percentages of naive CD45RAhigh/CD27high T cells were determined by flow cytometry on a PBMC aliquot from every donor.

The V and J genes are TRBV20-1 and TRBJ2-1, and TRBD1 matches 8 of the central bases. The sequence derives from a man younger than 35 in good health. The specimen was blood. CDR3 protein: CSATGQGEDNEQFF. The nucleotides are TGCAGTGCTACCGGACAGGGAGAGGACAATGAGCAGTTCTTC.